Presented here are 26 T cell receptor beta chains from one specimen sequenced in a study of blood T cells in healthy people across ages. A J-beta primer mix and a sample-barcoded 5' primer were used in a second PCR of about 7 to 12 cycles. Each CDR3 protein is one row after TCRdb ran MiXCR on the 5' RACE reads. The sample has approximately 1.5 million distinct CDR3 sequences, 30% to 35% seen once. The sequencing sample was made of blood. The receptor set was obtained from a woman aged 25 to 45 in good health.

This clonotype has only a few counts. V is TRBV20-1 and J is TRBJ2-1; D ambiguous. V was pared by 6 bases and J by 9 bases, with 12 bases between. The CDR3 loop spans 11 amino acids. Looked up from germline, CDR1 is DFQATT and CDR2 is SNEGSKA (reference sequence). The CDR3 nucleotides read TGCAGTGCAAACCGCCCTTCTGAGCAGTTCTTC. It specifies CSANRPSEQFF.

V and J are TRBV6-5 and TRBJ1-5, with TRBD1 matching over 7 bases. The CDR3 is 14 amino acids. With 6 bases clipped from V and 4 bases from J, the junction kept 6 bases outside the gene matches. CDR1 MNHEY and CDR2 SVGAGI come from the germline V gene. CDR3: CASSQQGTNQPQHF. For the CDR3, the DNA is TGTGCCAGCAGCCAACAGGGGACAAATCAGCCCCAGCATTTT.

The chain is built from TRBV20-1 and TRBJ2-1, with D possibly being TRBD1 (6 bases). Trimming cost V 8 bases and J 5 bases, with 16 bases left between them. The germline V gene encodes CDR1 DFQATT and CDR2 SNEGSKA (reference sequence). This CDR3 has 13 amino acids. CDR3 nucleotides: TGCAGTACTCTTGGGACAAGAAACAATGAGCAGTTCTTC. Translating it yields CSTLGTRNNEQFF.

This clonotype was recorded many times. The V gene is TRBV24-1, the J gene TRBJ2-6; D is undetermined. From germline, CDR1 is KGHDR and CDR2 SFDVKD. CDR3 length equals 15 residues. Trimming removed 3 bases at V and 0 bases at J, with 5 bases between. The chain's CDR3 is CATSDLYSGANVLTF. Written as DNA, the CDR3 is TGTGCCACCAGTGATCTTTACTCTGGGGCCAACGTCCTGACTTTC.

Concerning this clonotype: One end of the junction varies from germline; a read error may be responsible. This chain uses TRBV6-5 with TRBJ1-2; a possible D gene is TRBD1 (5 bases). This CDR3 contains 14 residues. Germline V gives CDR1 MNHEY, CDR2 SVGAGI. The CDR3 loop is CAGSYSSGTYGYTF. CDR3 DNA: TGTGCCGGCAGTTACTCATCAGGGACCTATGGCTACACCTTC.

This clonotype was observed at least ten times. The rearrangement links TRBV29-1 to TRBJ2-5; D is unresolved. Germline V gene lookup returns CDR1 SQVTM and CDR2 ANQGSEA. V gave up 5 bases and J gave up 5 bases, with 12 bases separating them. This CDR3 comprises 12 residues. The CDR3, as DNA: TGCAGCGTTAAGCCGGGTGACGAGACCCAGTACTTC. Its protein is CSVKPGDETQYF.

This clonotype was detected only a few times. The chain has TRBV7-2 and TRBJ2-1, with 9 bases that match TRBD2. V dropped 4 bases and J dropped 2; count of bases not matched to a gene: 6. CDR1 SGHTA and CDR2 FQGNSA come from the germline V gene. The CDR3 covers 16 residues. CDR3 in DNA: TGTGCCAGCAGCTCCCTAGCGGGGAAGACCTACAATGAGCAGTTCTTC. Translated, it gives CASSSLAGKTYNEQFF.

V and J are TRBV15 and TRBJ2-1; D is unresolved. V dropped 5 bases and J dropped 6 bases, with 14 bases sitting between them. CDR3 length: 14 residues. CDR1 and CDR2 (germline): LNHNV, YYDKDF (reference sequence). CDR3 coding DNA: TGTGCCACCAGCGGGCCTTGGCCCGGCAATGAGCAGTTCTTC. Translated: CATSGPWPGNEQFF.

As concerns this clonotype: Germline and junction disagree at one end, which may indicate a read error. This chain connects TRBV20-1 to TRBJ2-1; D is possibly TRBD2 (7 bases). The CDR3 covers 13 residues. Germline-derived CDR1 and CDR2 are DFQATT and SNEGSKA (reference sequence). The CDR3 DNA reads TGCAGTACTAGTGTGGGGGGGCGCGCTGAGCAGTTCTTC. Protein product: CSTSVGGRAEQFF.

A few counts support this clonotype. The rearrangement joins TRBV10-3 to TRBJ1-5; no definite D call. The CDR3 runs 13 residues. Germline V lookup: CDR1 ENHRY, CDR2 SYGVKD. Trimming stripped 4 bases from V and 3 bases from J, with 7 bases between. CDR3 region: CAISVQPNQPQHF. The CDR3 DNA reads as TGTGCCATCAGTGTGCAGCCCAATCAGCCCCAGCATTTT.

This chain links TRBV10-2 with TRBJ1-2; D call uncertain. From germline, CDR1 is WSHSY and CDR2 SAAADI. CDR3 length: 13 amino acids. With 2 bases removed from V and 8 bases from J, the gap between germline ends came to 12 bases. In DNA form, the CDR3 reads TGCGCCAGCAGTGAGAGGATCTCAGACGGCTACACCTTC. Its translation: CASSERISDGYTF.

This clonotype was picked up a small number of times. The chain is built from TRBV25-1 and TRBJ2-3; D not certain. V shed 1 base and J shed 3 bases, with 8 bases lying between them. The CDR3 sequence is 14 residues long. Per the germline V gene, CDR1 is MGHDK and CDR2 is SYGVNS. The CDR3 reads CASSESLVTDTQYF. The CDR3 DNA sequence: TGTGCCAGCAGTGAATCGCTAGTAACAGATACGCAGTATTTT.

This clonotype has a handful of counts. The chain recombines TRBV7-9 with TRBJ2-5, with 7 bases matching TRBD1. From germline, CDR1 is SEHNR and CDR2 FQNEAQ (reference sequence). The J segment lost 2 bases and the V segment lost 4 bases, leaving 7 bases of the junction unmatched. The CDR3 has 15 residues. CDR3 DNA sequence: TGTGCCAGCAGCTGGGAATGGACAGGACAAGAGACCCAGTACTTC. Amino acid sequence: CASSWEWTGQETQYF.

In this sample, this clonotype turned up a few times. V usage is TRBV7-3 and J usage is TRBJ2-1; the D gene is possibly TRBD1 (5 bases). V was clipped by 5 bases and J by 5 bases, with 13 bases between them. Germline CDR1 is SGHTA and CDR2 is FQGTGA. The CDR3 covers 14 residues. CDR3 protein: CASSRTGHDNEQFF. CDR3 DNA sequence: TGTGCCAGCAGCAGAACCGGACATGACAATGAGCAGTTCTTC.

This clonotype was observed at least ten times. This chain connects TRBV6-6 to TRBJ2-5; 9 bases match TRBD2. V trimming: 3 bases; J trimming: 1 base; junction bases outside the gene matches: 0. CDR1 MNHNY and CDR2 SVGAGI come from the germline V gene (reference sequence). This CDR3 is 14 amino acids long. For the CDR3, the DNA is TGTGCCAGCAGTTATAGCGGGAGCCAAGAGACCCAGTACTTC. This gives the protein CASSYSGSQETQYF.

A few counts support this clonotype. The chain uses TRBV2 and TRBJ1-2; 10 nucleotides line up with TRBD1. Trimming cost V 8 bases and J 0 bases; bases outside gene matches: 6. The CDR3 runs to 15 residues. From germline, CDR1 is SNHLY and CDR2 FYNNEI. CDR3 sequence reads: CASPKGTGANYGYTF. CDR3 bases: TGTGCCAGCCCGAAAGGGACAGGGGCTAACTATGGCTACACCTTC.

The CDR3 spells CSAVGPLALETQYF. The CDR3 DNA is TGCAGTGCTGTTGGACCTCTAGCTCTTGAGACCCAGTACTTC. The rearrangement uses TRBV20-1 and TRBJ2-5; D might be TRBD2 (5 bases). CDR1 is DFQATT, CDR2 SNEGSKA, per germline (reference sequence). The V end was cut by 5 bases, the J end by 5 bases, with 18 bases between. This CDR3 has 14 residues.

The V gene is TRBV7-8, the J gene TRBJ1-2; 7 bases fit TRBD1. There are 15 residues in the CDR3. V lost 4 bases and J lost 3; bases outside the gene matches: 8. Germline V gene data show CDR1 as SGHVS and CDR2 as FQNEAQ. CDR3 nucleotides: TGTGCCAGCAGCTCGGCAGGGGGGGGTGACTATGGCTACACCTTC. Protein sequence: CASSSAGGGDYGYTF.

The chain has TRBV20-1 and TRBJ2-1; TRBD2 matches at 11 bases. V lost 4 bases, J lost 4 bases, and 3 bases stayed unmatched. CDR1 and CDR2 from the germline V gene are DFQATT and SNEGSKA (reference sequence). The CDR3 contains 14 residues. The CDR3 DNA follows: TGCAGTGCTAAGGGACTAGCGGAATACAATGAGCAGTTCTTC. Translated, it gives CSAKGLAEYNEQFF.

This clonotype was seen a few times. The rearrangement uses TRBV5-1 and TRBJ2-3; TRBD1 aligns across 10 bases. V lost 0 bases, J lost 2 bases, and 6 bases stayed unmatched. Per germline, CDR1 SGHRS and CDR2 YFSETQ. The CDR3 extends over 17 amino acids. The CDR3 DNA follows: TGCGCCAGCAGCTTGGTGGGACAGGGGCCCTACACAGATACGCAGTATTTT. This sequence encodes CASSLVGQGPYTDTQYF.

This clonotype was picked up many times. The chain couples TRBV12-3 or TRBV12-4 to TRBJ2-7, with TRBD2 matching over 8 bases. The J segment lost 4 bases and the V segment lost 7 bases, leaving 3 bases of the junction unmatched. CDR3 length equals 12 residues. Here the CDR3 reads CASTPGGYEQYF. The CDR3 DNA reads TGTGCCAGCACCCCGGGAGGGTACGAGCAGTACTTC.

The V and J genes are TRBV18 and TRBJ2-1; D gene unclear. CDR1 KGHSH and CDR2 LQKENI come from the germline V gene. The CDR3 has 16 amino acids. Trimming shortened V by 0 bases and J by 0 bases, and 9 bases separated the two germline ends. The chain's CDR3 is CASSPPDILSYNEQFF. CDR3 bases: TGTGCCAGCTCACCACCGGATATTCTCTCCTACAATGAGCAGTTCTTC.

The chain employs TRBV4-1 and TRBJ2-7, with 9 bases lining up with TRBD1. Trimming cost V 1 base and J 3 bases; bases outside gene matches: 10. CDR3 length: 17 amino acids. The V gene's germline CDR1 is MGHRA and CDR2 YSYEKL. CDR3 sequence reads: CASSQAKDGTGRYEQYF. For the CDR3, the DNA is TGCGCCAGCAGCCAAGCAAAAGACGGGACAGGGCGCTACGAGCAGTACTTC.

The CDR3 reads CSLGNTEAFF. The CDR3 DNA reads TGCAGTCTAGGGAACACTGAAGCTTTCTTT. The genes are TRBV20-1 and TRBJ1-1; no clear D gene. Germline V lookup: CDR1 DFQATT, CDR2 SNEGSKA (reference sequence). The V end was cut by 8 bases, the J end by 1 base, with 5 bases between. The CDR3 extends over 10 amino acids.

The sample holds a few counts of this clonotype. The J gene is TRBJ2-7, the V gene TRBV18; 7 nucleotides match TRBD1. CDR3 size: 18 residues. Germline CDR1 KGHSH, CDR2 LQKENI. With 2 bases clipped from V and 2 bases from J, the junction kept 15 bases outside the gene matches. CDR3 loop: CASSPALLDRLSTYEQYF. The CDR3 region has the DNA TGTGCCAGCTCACCAGCCTTGTTGGACAGGTTATCGACCTACGAGCAGTACTTC.

This clonotype was counted between two and nine times. The gene calls are TRBV27 and TRBJ2-7; 7 positions agree with TRBD2. J gave up 0 bases and V 0 bases, and 5 bases lay outside the gene matches. The CDR3 runs 16 residues. The germline V gene has CDR1 MNHEY and CDR2 SMNVEV (reference sequence). The CDR3 loop is CASSLSLRTSSYEQYF. The CDR3 DNA is TGTGCCAGCAGTTTATCGTTAAGGACTAGCTCCTACGAGCAGTACTTC.